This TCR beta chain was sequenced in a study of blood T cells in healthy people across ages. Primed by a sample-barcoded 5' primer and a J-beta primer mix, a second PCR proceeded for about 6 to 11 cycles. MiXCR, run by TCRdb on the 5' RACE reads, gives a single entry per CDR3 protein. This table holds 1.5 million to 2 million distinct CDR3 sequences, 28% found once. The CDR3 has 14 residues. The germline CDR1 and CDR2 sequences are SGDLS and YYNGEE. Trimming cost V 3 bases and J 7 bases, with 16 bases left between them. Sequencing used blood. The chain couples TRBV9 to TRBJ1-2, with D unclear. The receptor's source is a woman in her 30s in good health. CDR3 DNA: TGTGCCAGCAGCGCGACAATGCGAATCGGTGGCTACACCTTC. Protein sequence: CASSATMRIGGYTF.